This TCR beta chain was identified during a study of blood T cell repertoires in COVID-19. About the study: Donors in the United States, Italy and Spain gave samples during acute or convalescent COVID-19. Nucleic acid was either cDNA or gDNA, and it came from T cells, B-cell-depleted T cells, or PBMCs.

Germline V lookup: CDR1 GTSNPN, CDR2 SVGIG (reference sequence). V lost 0 bases to trimming and J lost 6 bases, with 11 bases between them. This CDR3 has 13 residues. Enrolled during active infection, Seattle patients were then followed longitudinally. Original analysis: From reference gene primer amplification, estimates of nucleated cell counts were derived. TCRdb's table, derived via immunoSEQ multiplex PCR, lists solely in-frame clones and lacks some. D and trimming come from the DNA, and the V and J calls and clone size come from that table. The table lists hundreds of thousands of clones, 86% of them singletons, with 7% to 7.5% in the top ten.

Sample: peripheral blood. The receptor was isolated from an older woman with COVID-19, enrolled during active disease. The chain carries TRBV30 and TRBJ1-2; D is undetermined. The chain's CDR3 is CAWSVSGSDGYTF. CDR3 bases: TGTGCCTGGAGTGTATCGGGTAGCGATGGCTACACCTTC.